The 12 T cell receptor beta chains reported below all come from one sample, sequenced in a study of blood T cell repertoires in COVID-19. Sequencing was performed with immunoSEQ multiplex PCR; in TCRdb, only in-frame clones are kept and a portion is missing. The sample holds a few hundred thousand clones, around nine tenths seen once. Source material: PBMCs or T cells enriched from blood (not recorded which). These receptor sequences come from a woman aged 55-70 years who had recovered from COVID-19.

This sequence joins TRBV27 and TRBJ2-7; D gene ambiguous. The germline gives CDR1 MNHEY, CDR2 SMNVEV (reference sequence). The CDR3 is made up of 11 amino acids. V lost 7 bases, J lost 7 bases, and 11 bases lay in between. Here the CDR3 DNA reads TGTGCCAGCATGGGCCTTGGGGAGCAGTACTTC. Its protein is CASMGLGEQYF.

This chain connects TRBV21-1 to TRBJ2-3; TRBD2, as called in the table, went unchecked against the DNA. TRBV21-1 is labeled a pseudogene. The CDR3 is 15 residues long. The CDR3 DNA follows: TGTGCCAGCAGCAAAGACAAGCGGCTGGGAGATACGCAGTATTTT. Encoded protein: CASSKDKRLGDTQYF.

The chain combines TRBV2 with TRBJ1-5, with D possibly being TRBD1 (6 bases). This CDR3 comprises 15 residues. The V gene lost 6 bases and the J gene lost 5 bases, with 17 bases spanning the gap. Germline loops: CDR1 SNHLY, CDR2 FYNNEI. The CDR3 DNA follows: TGTGCCAGCAGACCCGCAGGGGTGCTTGATCAGCCCCAGCATTTT. Translating gives CASRPAGVLDQPQHF.

This sequence joins TRBV11-2 and TRBJ2-1, with 11 bases aligning to TRBD2. The CDR3 length is 16 residues. V shed 2 bases and J 4 bases; nucleotides not matched to a gene: 4. Germline lookup yields CDR1 SGHAT and CDR2 FQNNGV. DNA of the CDR3: TGTGCCAGCAGCTTAACTACTAGCGGGAGTTACAATGAGCAGTTCTTC. It yields the protein CASSLTTSGSYNEQFF.

This sequence joins TRBV7-6 and TRBJ2-7, with a tentative D call TRBD1 (6 bases). The CDR3 runs to 16 residues. Between the trimmed V and J ends, which lost 5 bases and 5 bases, there was a span of 22 bases. From germline, CDR1 is SGHVS and CDR2 FNYEAQ. CDR3 in DNA: TGTGCCAGCAGCCGATCTGGCCGAAGTAACAGGGACGAGCAGTACTTC. Protein product: CASSRSGRSNRDEQYF.

The chain recombines TRBV7-8 with TRBJ2-7; possibly TRBD2 for D (7 bases). V lost 6 bases and J 5 bases, leaving 23 bases between the germline ends. This CDR3 contains 16 residues. CDR1 is SGHVS and CDR2 is FQNEAQ in the germline V gene. The CDR3 sequence is CASRWGGGPLSDEQYV. DNA for the CDR3: TGTGCCAGCAGGTGGGGAGGGGGGCCCCTCTCGGACGAGCAGTACGTC.

The J gene is TRBJ2-7, the V gene TRBV7-9; 7 bases are shared with TRBD1. There are 16 residues in the CDR3. From germline, CDR1 is SEHNR and CDR2 FQNEAQ (reference sequence). V was pared by 5 bases and J by 1 base, with 11 bases of the junction left unmatched. The CDR3 region has the DNA TGTGCCAGCAGCGGCCGACAGGGATTATTATCCTACGAGCAGTACTTC. Encoded protein: CASSGRQGLLSYEQYF.

As for this clone: The sample holds other DNA sequences that translate to the same CDR3. The genes are TRBV19 and TRBJ1-5; the D gene is possibly TRBD1 (5 bases). CDR1 is LNHDA and CDR2 is SQIVND in the germline V gene (reference sequence). The CDR3 runs to 14 residues. The ends were cut back, 1 base at V and 4 bases at J, with 8 bases in the middle. CDR3 residues: CASSIGGSNQPQHF. CDR3 DNA: TGTGCCAGTAGTATAGGGGGCAGTAATCAGCCCCAGCATTTT.

This chain joins TRBV2 and TRBJ2-1, with 9 bases fitting TRBD2. The CDR3 runs 16 residues. Germline V gives CDR1 SNHLY, CDR2 FYNNEI. The V and J ends lost 5 bases and 4 bases, in that order; junction bases with no gene match: 9. The CDR3 DNA is TGTGCCAGCAGTCGCACCGGGACTAGCCTTTACAATGAGCAGTTCTTC. It specifies CASSRTGTSLYNEQFF.

This clone was observed once. The chain couples TRBV5-1 to TRBJ2-3, with 8 nucleotides matching TRBD2. With V trimmed by 0 bases and J by 2 bases, 5 bases remained unmatched. The CDR3 covers 16 residues. Per the germline V gene, CDR1 is SGHRS and CDR2 is YFSETQ. Here the CDR3 reads CASSLEGGGLTDTQYF. For the CDR3, the DNA is TGCGCCAGCAGCTTGGAGGGCGGGGGGCTCACAGATACGCAGTATTTT.

A single count supports this clone. The chain joins TRBV2 to TRBJ2-2; the D is unclear. The germline V gene has CDR1 SNHLY and CDR2 FYNNEI. V was pared by 7 bases and J by 6 bases, with 12 bases between. The CDR3 length is 13 residues. CDR3 in DNA: TGTGCCAGCATTTATACTCCCCCCGGGGAGCTGTTTTTT. Protein: CASIYTPPGELFF.

J is TRBJ2-3 and V is TRBV6-5, with unresolved D. Germline assignment: CDR1 MNHEY and CDR2 SVGAGI. This CDR3 contains 13 residues. Trimming removed 2 bases at V and 3 bases at J, with 6 bases between. The CDR3 reads CASSYDSTDTQYF. DNA of the CDR3: TGTGCCAGCAGTTACGACTCGACAGATACGCAGTATTTT.